Listed below are T cell receptor beta chains from one sample, sequenced in a study of T cells in Graves' hyperthyroidism and ophthalmopathy. MiXCR was run by TCRdb on the multiplex PCR reads, yielding one entry per CDR3 protein. The sample carries about 660,000 distinct CDR3 sequences, over 40% recorded once. Material for sequencing was peripheral blood or thyroid tissue (not recorded which). The source of these receptors is an adult man with Graves' disease, either hyperthyroidism or ophthalmopathy (not recorded which). CDR3s include the opening cysteine and the closing phenylalanine or tryptophan. D genes are given only for firm matches. Size is stated for part of the rows, as once, few or many counts, or as a class when the clone is expanded.

TRBJ1-3 | TRBV10-3 | NA | NA | CATDYRGSGNTIYF | TGTGCTACAGATTACCGGGGGTCTGGAAACACCATATATTTT
TRBJ1-5 | TRBV29-1 | TRBD1 | NA | CSVGGQGATQPQHF | TGCAGCGTTGGGGGACAGGGGGCCACTCAGCCCCAGCATTTT
TRBJ2-7 | TRBV10-3 | NA | many | CAISEDSLGEQYF | TGTGCCATCAGTGAGGACTCCCTTGGGGAGCAGTACTTC
TRBJ1-1 | TRBV19 | NA | few | CASKEETGTEAFF | TGTGCCAGTAAGGAGGAGACAGGTACTGAAGCTTTCTTT
TRBJ2-5 | TRBV29-1 | NA | NA | CSIEVGRVGTQYF | TGCAGCATCGAGGTCGGCAGGGTCGGGACCCAGTACTTC
TRBJ1-3 | TRBV30 | NA | NA | CAWSVVGGNTIYF | TGTGCCTGGAGTGTGGTAGGGGGAAACACCATATATTTT
TRBJ1-2 | TRBV10-3 | NA | NA | CASSPTGTSNYGYTF | TGTGCCAGCAGTCCGACAGGAACCTCTAACTATGGCTACACCTTC
TRBJ1-1 | TRBV14 | TRBD1 | NA | CASSQSRDRQFLGTEAFF | TGTGCCAGCAGCCAAAGCCGGGACAGGCAGTTCCTAGGGACTGAAGCTTTCTTT
TRBJ1-1 | TRBV9 | TRBD1 | NA | CASSMTGVGTEAFF | TGTGCCAGCAGTATGACAGGGGTAGGGACTGAAGCTTTCTTT
TRBJ2-7 | TRBV20-1 | NA | few | CSAWAQLNPYEQYF | TGCAGTGCTTGGGCACAGCTGAACCCCTACGAGCAGTACTTC
TRBJ1-2 | TRBV19 | TRBD1 | many | CASTEDRVNYGYTF | TGTGCCAGTACCGAGGACAGGGTTAACTATGGCTACACCTTC
TRBJ1-4 | TRBV12-3/TRBV12-4 | TRBD1 | many | CASSAGTATNEKLFF | TGTGCCAGCAGTGCCGGGACAGCAACTAATGAAAAACTGTTTTTT
TRBJ2-5 | TRBV7-9 | NA | NA | CASSVLGGETQYF | TGTGCCAGCAGCGTTCTCGGCGGTGAGACCCAGTACTTC
TRBJ2-5 | TRBV2 | TRBD1 | many | CASSSRTGSQETQYF | TGTGCCAGCAGTTCACGGACAGGTTCGCAAGAGACCCAGTACTTC
TRBJ1-1 | TRBV19 | NA | NA | CASSIRSQTETEAFF | TGTGCCAGTAGTATTCGTTCCCAAACGGAGACTGAAGCTTTCTTT
TRBJ1-4 | TRBV28 | NA | NA | CASKGGLWEKLFF | TGTGCCAGCAAAGGGGGTCTTTGGGAAAAACTGTTTTTT
TRBJ2-7 | TRBV9 | NA | few | CASSAHSGVGSSYEQYF | TGTGCCAGCAGCGCCCACAGTGGGGTGGGAAGCTCCTACGAGCAGTACTTC
TRBJ1-5 | TRBV7-9 | NA | NA | CASSQTGVTGNQPQHF | TGTGCCAGCAGCCAGACGGGGGTCACGGGCAATCAGCCCCAGCATTTT
TRBJ1-2 | TRBV29-1 | TRBD1 | NA | CSVLSGGWDGYTF | TGCAGCGTTCTGTCAGGGGGCTGGGATGGCTACACCTTC
TRBJ2-2 | TRBV11-3 | NA | NA | CASSLERFGELFF | TGTGCCAGCAGCTTAGAACGCTTCGGGGAGCTGTTTTTT
TRBJ2-7 | TRBV7-8 | NA | NA | CASSLERTPYYEQYF | TGCGCCAGCAGCTTAGAGCGGACACCCTACTACGAGCAGTACTTC
TRBJ2-5 | TRBV12-3/TRBV12-4 | TRBD2 | NA | CASSLGLAGPPGTQYF | TGTGCCAGCAGTTTAGGGCTAGCGGGACCGCCAGGGACCCAGTACTTC